Listed below are T cell receptor beta chains from one sample, sequenced in a study of blood T cell repertoires in COVID-19. Clones were read by immunoSEQ multiplex PCR, and TCRdb kept only the in-frame ones, dropping some. The sample carries 200,000 to 250,000 clones, about nine tenths recorded once. The sequencing sample was made of PBMCs or T cells enriched from blood (not recorded which). These receptors all stem from a man aged 35-49 years who had recovered from COVID-19. The CDR3 runs from the conserved cysteine through the conserved F or W. Fields, in order: J gene, D gene, V gene, clone size, CDR3 protein, CDR3 DNA. The D gene is left open where the match is weak. Not all rows give a size; the values are once, few, many and, for expanded clones, a class.

TRBJ2-1	.	TRBV3-1/TRBV3-2	.	CASSQQVGWEQFF	TGTGCCAGCAGCCAGCAGGTGGGCTGGGAGCAGTTCTTC
TRBJ1-5	.	TRBV19	.	CASHFRNNQPQHF	TGTGCCAGTCACTTTCGCAACAATCAGCCCCAGCATTTT
TRBJ2-2	TRBD1	TRBV11-1	.	CASSSRTGWGTGELFF	TGTGCCAGCAGCTCCAGGACAGGGTGGGGCACCGGGGAGCTGTTTTTT
TRBJ2-5	.	TRBV19	.	CASSGGRETQYF	TGTGCCAGTAGTGGTGGGAGGGAGACCCAGTACTTC
TRBJ2-1	TRBD1	TRBV11-1	.	CASSSGTGVHNEQFF	TGTGCCAGCAGCTCCGGGACAGGGGTTCACAATGAGCAGTTCTTC
TRBJ2-1	.	TRBV27	.	CASSSGSSLPNEQFF	TGTGCCAGCAGTTCGGGTTCCTCCCTTCCAAATGAGCAGTTCTTC
TRBJ2-6	.	TRBV9	.	CASSVHYSGVSGANVLTF	TGTGCCAGCAGCGTACACTACTCAGGGGTCTCTGGGGCCAACGTCCTGACTTTC
TRBJ2-2	.	TRBV6-1	.	CASSETMSNTGELFF	TGTGCCAGCAGTGAAACTATGTCGAACACCGGGGAGCTGTTTTTT
TRBJ2-3	.	TRBV7-2	.	CASSLSLTDTQYF	TGTGCCAGCAGCTTAAGCCTCACAGATACGCAGTATTTT
TRBJ2-3	TRBD2	TRBV7-2	.	CASSLSSGISDTQYF	TGTGCCAGCAGCTTATCTAGCGGGATCTCCGATACGCAGTATTTT
TRBJ2-1	TRBD2	TRBV11-3	.	CASSSELAGGFNEQFF	TGTGCCAGCAGCTCCGAACTAGCGGGAGGCTTCAATGAGCAGTTCTTC
TRBJ2-2	TRBD2	TRBV7-2	once	CASSSLTSGRGGTGELFF	TGTGCCAGCAGCTCCTTGACTAGCGGGCGGGGGGGGACCGGGGAGCTGTTTTTT
TRBJ1-5	.	TRBV19	.	CASSTTRGNQPQHF	TGTGCCAGTAGTACAACCAGGGGTAATCAGCCCCAGCATTTT
TRBJ2-7	TRBD1	TRBV4-1	.	CASSQTRTGGLEQYF	TGCGCCAGCAGCCAAACCAGGACAGGGGGCCTCGAGCAGTACTTC
TRBJ1-1	TRBD1	TRBV7-9	.	CASSPGQVNTEAFF	TGTGCCAGCAGCCCAGGACAGGTGAACACTGAAGCTTTCTTT
TRBJ2-7	.	TRBV28	.	CASSTPPYEQYF	TGTGCCAGCAGTACACCCCCCTACGAGCAGTACTTC
TRBJ2-1	.	TRBV20-1	.	CSARSVNEQFF	TGCAGTGCTAGGTCGGTAAATGAGCAGTTCTTC
TRBJ2-5	.	TRBV11-2	.	CASSRGTSETQYF	TGTGCCAGCAGCCGAGGGACTTCAGAGACCCAGTACTTC
TRBJ1-1	TRBD1	TRBV27	.	CASSNSRTGGTEAFF	TGTGCCAGCAGCAACTCCAGGACAGGGGGCACTGAAGCTTTCTTT
TRBJ1-1	.	TRBV27	.	CASRLAWLNTEAFF	TGTGCCAGCAGGTTGGCCTGGTTGAACACTGAAGCTTTCTTT
TRBJ2-2	TRBD2	TRBV28	.	CASNQGGPTGELFF	TGTGCCAGCAATCAGGGAGGGCCCACCGGGGAGCTGTTTTTT
TRBJ2-1	TRBD2	TRBV11-1	.	CASTLAGTDNEQFF	TGTGCCAGCACTCTAGCGGGTACGGACAATGAGCAGTTCTTC
TRBJ2-3	TRBD1	TRBV11-2	.	CASSKGGQEHIDTQYF	TGTGCCAGCAGCAAGGGGGGACAGGAGCACATAGATACGCAGTATTTT
TRBJ1-5	TRBD1	TRBV6-2/TRBV6-3	.	CASSYMDRAGQPQHF	TGTGCCAGCAGTTACATGGACAGGGCTGGTCAGCCCCAGCATTTT
TRBJ2-3	TRBD2	TRBV30	.	CAWSPARGGTDTQYF	TGTGCCTGGAGTCCAGCGCGGGGGGGCACAGATACGCAGTATTTT
TRBJ1-2	TRBD1	TRBV20-1	.	CSAPDRGGYTF	TGCAGTGCTCCTGACAGGGGAGGCTACACCTTC
TRBJ1-2	.	TRBV2	.	CASSGGTGVSYGYTF	TGTGCCAGCAGTGGGGGAACAGGCGTTAGCTATGGCTACACCTTC
TRBJ2-1	TRBD2	TRBV6-2/TRBV6-3	.	CASSLASGSYNEQFF	TGTGCCAGCAGCCTCGCTAGCGGGAGTTACAATGAGCAGTTCTTC
TRBJ1-1	TRBD1	TRBV13	.	CASSSRRFTGGNEAFF	TGTGCCAGCAGCTCCCGTCGATTCACAGGGGGCAATGAAGCTTTCTTT
TRBJ1-2	.	TRBV12-1	.	CASSFPPRGLRGYTF	TGTGCCAGCAGCTTTCCCCCCAGGGGGCTGAGAGGCTACACCTTC
TRBJ1-5	.	TRBV21-1	.	CASSSPEGYSNQPQHF	TGTGCCAGCAGCTCACCGGAGGGGTATAGCAATCAGCCCCAGCATTTT
TRBJ2-7	TRBD2	TRBV5-6	.	CASSLGAGYYEQYF	TGTGCCAGCAGCTTGGGAGCGGGGTACTACGAGCAGTACTTC
TRBJ2-1	TRBD2	TRBV7-2	.	CASSWGLAGHEQFF	TGTGCCAGCAGCTGGGGACTAGCGGGACATGAGCAGTTCTTC
TRBJ2-5	.	TRBV6-2/TRBV6-3	.	CASSYSRIGTQYF	TGTGCCAGCAGTTACAGCAGGATAGGGACCCAGTACTTC
TRBJ2-1	TRBD2	TRBV5-6	.	CASSVLAGYVPNEQFF	TGTGCCAGCAGCGTACTAGCGGGATATGTCCCCAATGAGCAGTTCTTC
TRBJ2-1	.	TRBV29-1	once	CSVEEDSSQFF	TGCAGCGTTGAGGAAGACTCGTCGCAGTTCTTC
TRBJ1-5	.	TRBV3-1/TRBV3-2	.	CASSRGGDQPQHF	TGTGCCAGCAGCCGGGGGGGGGATCAGCCCCAGCATTTT
TRBJ2-7	.	TRBV10-3	.	CAISVGTPSYEQYF	TGTGCCATCAGTGTGGGGACTCCCTCCTACGAGCAGTACTTC
TRBJ1-6	TRBD1	TRBV18	.	CASSPGTANSPLHF	TGTGCCAGCTCACCTGGGACAGCGAATTCACCCCTCCACTTT
TRBJ2-7	TRBD1	TRBV5-1	.	CASSVGTAPDEQYF	TGCGCCAGCAGCGTCGGGACAGCTCCGGACGAGCAGTACTTC
TRBJ1-1	.	TRBV28	few	CASSHARGGLKEAFF	TGTGCCAGCAGTCACGCTCGAGGAGGGCTTAAGGAAGCTTTCTTT
TRBJ2-2	TRBD2	TRBV7-6	.	CASSLGLAGGAGELFF	TGTGCCAGCAGCTTAGGACTAGCGGGAGGAGCCGGGGAGCTGTTTTTT
TRBJ2-1	TRBD2	TRBV2	.	CASSETSGRPNEQFF	TGTGCCAGCAGTGAAACGAGCGGGAGGCCCAATGAGCAGTTCTTC
TRBJ2-2	.	TRBV19	.	CASSIAAGANTGELFF	TGTGCCAGTAGTATAGCAGCGGGCGCAAACACCGGGGAGCTGTTTTTT
TRBJ1-5	.	TRBV5-1	.	CASSLGLDNQPQHF	TGCGCCAGCAGCCTTGGACTGGACAATCAGCCCCAGCATTTT
TRBJ1-4	.	TRBV6-5	once	CASSRRQANEKLFF	TGTGCCAGCAGTCGACGACAGGCTAATGAAAAACTGTTTTTT
TRBJ1-6	.	TRBV4-3	.	CASSQGTENSPLHF	TGCGCCAGCAGCCAAGGGACAGAGAATTCACCCCTCCACTTT
TRBJ1-1	.	TRBV6-5	.	CASSPTGNTEAFF	TGTGCCAGCAGCCCGACAGGGAACACTGAAGCTTTCTTT